These 25 T cell receptor beta chains were sequenced from one sample in a study of T-cell reconstitution after alpha-beta-depleted transplantation in children. Preparation of the TCRbeta library used unique molecular identifiers. Each CDR3 protein gets one entry after TCRdb re-called the PCR reads with MiXCR. The sample yields roughly 570,000 distinct CDR3 sequences, roughly a quarter seen once. This specimen was PBMCs, taken before TCRalphabeta/CD19-depleted stem cell transplant. The receptors were gathered from a boy in the first two years of life with Wiskott-Aldrich syndrome, due to receive a stem cell transplant.

The rearrangement links TRBV28 to TRBJ2-7; 14 nucleotides align to TRBD2. CDR3 length equals 16 residues. V shed 0 bases and J 5 bases; nucleotides not matched to a gene: 3. Germline lookup yields CDR1 MDHEN and CDR2 SYDVKM. The CDR3 region is CASSLWGTSGRDEQYF. The CDR3 DNA follows: TGTGCCAGCAGTTTATGGGGGACTAGCGGGAGAGACGAGCAGTACTTC. Based on the CDR3 plus reference TRBV28 and TRBJ2-7, the full variable domain is DVKVTQSSRYLVKRTGEKVFLECVQDMDHENMFWYRQDPGLGLRLIYFSYDVKMKEKGDIPEGYSVSREKKERFSLILESASTNQTSMYLCASSLWGTSGRDEQYFGPGTRLTVT.

Only one count was recorded for this clonotype. This rearrangement joins TRBV5-1 to TRBJ1-4; no definite D call. CDR3 length: 15 amino acids. V lost 0 bases and J lost 4, with 10 bases in between. CDR1 is SGHRS, CDR2 YFSETQ, per germline. CDR3 region: CASSLDGRNNEKLFF. For the CDR3, the DNA is TGCGCCAGCAGCTTGGATGGCAGGAATAATGAAAAACTGTTTTTT.

This clonotype was recorded a few times. The V call is TRBV6-5, the J call TRBJ2-5; D is unresolved. Looked up from germline, CDR1 is MNHEY and CDR2 is SVGAGI. The CDR3 extends over 15 amino acids. Trimming shortened V by 3 bases and J by 1 base, and 12 bases separated the two germline ends. The CDR3, as DNA: TGTGCCAGCAGTTATACCGGACGCCTCCAAGAGACCCAGTACTTC. It is translated as CASSYTGRLQETQYF.

This rearrangement joins TRBV21-1 to TRBJ2-5; the table's D call, TRBD1, was not checked against the DNA. TRBV21-1 constitutes a pseudogene. CDR3 length equals 16 residues. CDR3 in DNA: TGTGCCAGCAGCACAGGACGGACGGGCAGGACAGAGACCCAGTACTTC. Translated: CASSTGRTGRTETQYF.

This clonotype showed up just a few times. The gene calls are TRBV5-1 and TRBJ2-3; a possible D gene is TRBD1 (5 bases). V was pared by 6 bases and J by 6 bases, with 11 bases between. Germline V gene lookup returns CDR1 SGHRS and CDR2 YFSETQ. This CDR3 spans 12 amino acids. DNA of the CDR3: TGCGCCAGCACCGACAGTTCGGATACGCAGTATTTT. It specifies CASTDSSDTQYF.

The V gene is TRBV7-8, the J gene TRBJ1-1, with D tentatively TRBD1 (6 bases). The CDR3 covers 14 residues. Germline CDR1 reads SGHVS; CDR2 reads FQNEAQ. V shed 5 bases and J shed 1 base, with 11 bases lying between them. CDR3 residues: CASSEGHRNTEAFF. The CDR3 DNA is TGTGCCAGCAGCGAGGGACATAGGAACACTGAAGCTTTCTTT.

This clonotype was seen only a few times. The V and J genes are TRBV6-5 and TRBJ1-6; no clear D. Germline CDR1 reads MNHEY; CDR2 reads SVGAGI. The CDR3 is made up of 14 amino acids. V was pared by 3 bases and J by 6 bases, with 9 bases between. CDR3 DNA: TGTGCCAGCAGTTATTCACACGCTAATTCACCCCTCCACTTT. Translating it yields CASSYSHANSPLHF.

This clonotype has a handful of counts. V and J are TRBV20-1 and TRBJ1-5, with 7 bases lining up with TRBD1. The CDR3 totals 16 residues. Germline V gives CDR1 DFQATT, CDR2 SNEGSKA (reference sequence). The ends lost 1 base at V and 1 base at J; junction bases unmatched: 7. Here the CDR3 DNA reads TGCAGTGCTAGAGTATCGGGACAGAAGAGCAATCAGCCCCAGCATTTT. Its protein is CSARVSGQKSNQPQHF.

The chain has TRBV5-1 and TRBJ1-6, with D unclear. This CDR3 region has 15 residues. Germline V gene lookup returns CDR1 SGHRS and CDR2 YFSETQ. The ends were cut back, 1 base at V and 10 bases at J, with 15 bases in the middle. CDR3 residues: CASSLMRATGSPLHF. The CDR3 nucleotides are TGCGCCAGCAGCTTGATGAGGGCCACTGGATCACCCCTCCACTTT.

The chain has TRBV3-1 and TRBJ2-5; D uncertain. The V gene's germline CDR1 is LGHDT and CDR2 YNNKEL (reference sequence). The CDR3 extends over 14 amino acids. The germline V and J ends were trimmed by 1 base and 5 bases, with 11 bases remaining between them. CDR3 sequence reads: CASSQAPNKETQYF. DNA of the CDR3: TGTGCCAGCAGCCAAGCTCCTAACAAGGAGACCCAGTACTTC.

This chain links TRBV4-1 with TRBJ1-4; D not resolved. Germline loops: CDR1 MGHRA, CDR2 YSYEKL. The CDR3 has 16 residues. Trimming took 3 bases from V and 0 from J, leaving 11 bases between them. CDR3: CASSQVNSATNEKLFF. The DNA of the CDR3 is TGCGCCAGCAGCCAGGTCAACAGTGCAACTAATGAAAAACTGTTTTTT.

This clonotype occurred a few times. This sequence joins TRBV5-1 and TRBJ1-1; 10 nucleotides line up with TRBD1. The germline V gene encodes CDR1 SGHRS and CDR2 YFSETQ. The CDR3 consists of 15 residues. V shed 0 bases and J 7 bases; nucleotides not matched to a gene: 6. The CDR3, as DNA: TGCGCCAGCAGCTTGGTGGGACAGGGGATGGATGAAGCTTTCTTT. Translation: CASSLVGQGMDEAFF.

The V and J genes are TRBV20-1 and TRBJ2-1, with D uncertain. The CDR3 consists of 12 residues. Germline-derived CDR1 and CDR2 are DFQATT and SNEGSKA (reference sequence). Trimming stripped 3 bases from V and 4 bases from J, with 7 bases between. The CDR3 is CSASALYNEQFF. The CDR3 DNA reads TGCAGTGCTAGTGCTCTTTACAATGAGCAGTTCTTC.

V is TRBV24-1 and J is TRBJ2-2; D gene unclear. The V end lost 0 bases, the J end lost 1 base, and 2 bases lay between the germline ends. The CDR3 consists of 14 residues. Germline V lookup: CDR1 KGHDR, CDR2 SFDVKD. The CDR3 protein is CATSDLGNTGELFF. The DNA for the CDR3 is TGTGCCACCAGTGATTTGGGGAACACCGGGGAGCTGTTTTTT.

In its sample, this clonotype was seen a few times. This rearrangement joins TRBV10-3 to TRBJ2-1; TRBD2 matches 12 bases. Per germline, CDR1 ENHRY and CDR2 SYGVKD. The V and J ends lost 2 bases and 7 bases, in that order; junction bases with no gene match: 6. CDR3 size: 16 residues. CDR3: CAISEPTSGSANEQFF. As DNA, the CDR3 is TGTGCCATCAGTGAGCCGACTAGCGGGAGCGCGAATGAGCAGTTCTTC.

This clonotype occurred a few times. The chain couples TRBV6-1 to TRBJ2-3; TRBD2 matches at 9 bases. The CDR3 sequence is 15 residues long. Germline V gene sequence: CDR1 MNHNS, CDR2 SASEGT. Unmatched junction bases numbered 5, after V lost 2 bases and J lost 5 bases. DNA for the CDR3: TGTGCCAGCAGTGAACCTAGCGGGACGGAAGATACGCAGTATTTT. Translated, it gives CASSEPSGTEDTQYF.

The table lists this clonotype with a few counts. This CDR3 reads CASSPIMSNEQFF. As DNA, the CDR3 is TGTGCCAGCAGCCCCATCATGAGCAATGAGCAGTTCTTC. The chain links TRBV3-1 to TRBJ2-1; no clear D gene. Deletions cut 4 bases from V and 6 bases from J, with 10 bases between. Germline V gene sequence: CDR1 LGHDT, CDR2 YNNKEL (reference sequence). CDR3 length: 13 residues.

This sequence joins TRBV15 and TRBJ1-2; 7 bases map to TRBD1. This CDR3 has 13 amino acids. Germline CDR1 LNHNV, CDR2 YYDKDF (reference sequence). The V segment lost 0 bases and the J segment 12 bases; nucleotides outside the gene matches: 7. In DNA form, the CDR3 reads TGTGCCACCAGCAGAGATCTGGCAGGGGGTGACACCTTC. Residues: CATSRDLAGGDTF.

This clonotype came up once. V gene TRBV20-1 combines with J gene TRBJ1-1, with D perhaps matching TRBD1 (5 bases). The germline gives CDR1 DFQATT, CDR2 SNEGSKA (reference sequence). The CDR3 contains 14 residues. Trimming shortened V by 2 bases and J by 0 bases, and 10 bases separated the two germline ends. The CDR3 region has the DNA TGCAGTGCTAGAACGGGACCGCTGAACACTGAAGCTTTCTTT. It translates to CSARTGPLNTEAFF.

The V gene is TRBV6-1, the J gene TRBJ1-4, with no clear D. Germline V CDR1 and CDR2: MNHNS, SASEGT. The CDR3 spans 16 residues. V was shortened by 1 base and J by 3 bases, with 12 bases between the two germline ends. CDR3 amino acids: CASSEVILGANEKLFF. The CDR3 DNA follows: TGTGCCAGCAGTGAAGTAATCCTAGGAGCTAATGAAAAACTGTTTTTT.

The chain employs TRBV20-1 and TRBJ2-1, with D unclear. V lost 2 bases, J lost 4 bases, and 15 bases lay in between. The CDR3 spans 15 residues. Germline CDR1 is DFQATT and CDR2 is SNEGSKA (reference sequence). The chain's CDR3 is CSARRRGPRYNEQFF. The DNA for the CDR3 is TGCAGTGCTAGAAGGCGTGGGCCCCGGTACAATGAGCAGTTCTTC.

The rearrangement uses TRBV10-3 and TRBJ1-1; possibly TRBD1 for D (6 bases). Germline CDR1 is ENHRY and CDR2 is SYGVKD. The CDR3 contains 12 residues. The V end lost 6 bases, the J end lost 7 bases, and 12 bases lay between the germline ends. The CDR3 is CAIRTGQSEAFF. The CDR3 DNA follows: TGTGCCATCAGGACAGGACAGAGTGAAGCTTTCTTT.

The V and J genes are TRBV6-2 or TRBV6-3 and TRBJ2-3; 8 nucleotides agree with TRBD1. The CDR3 length is 17 residues. Per germline, CDR1 MNHEY and CDR2 SVGEGT. J lost 2 bases, V lost 2 bases, and 9 bases had no gene match. CDR3 protein: CASSYARDRIYTDTQYF. The CDR3 DNA follows: TGTGCCAGCAGTTACGCCCGGGACAGGATATACACAGATACGCAGTATTTT.

This clonotype was picked up a small number of times. The chain employs TRBV6-1 and TRBJ2-7, with 15 bases identical to TRBD2. Germline lookup yields CDR1 MNHNS and CDR2 SASEGT. This CDR3 is 18 amino acids long. The J segment lost 0 bases and the V segment lost 5 bases, leaving 8 bases of the junction unmatched. This CDR3 is CASSRTSGRALFSYEQYF. The CDR3, as DNA: TGTGCCAGCAGTCGGACTAGCGGGAGGGCCCTATTCTCCTACGAGCAGTACTTC.

This chain connects TRBV5-1 to TRBJ2-7, with no clear D. Germline CDR1 is SGHRS and CDR2 is YFSETQ. This CDR3 region has 15 residues. Trimming removed 2 bases from V and 4 bases from J, with 16 bases in between. CDR3: CASSLSSARSYEQYF. The CDR3 coding sequence is TGCGCCAGCAGCTTATCCTCGGCACGATCTTACGAGCAGTACTTC.